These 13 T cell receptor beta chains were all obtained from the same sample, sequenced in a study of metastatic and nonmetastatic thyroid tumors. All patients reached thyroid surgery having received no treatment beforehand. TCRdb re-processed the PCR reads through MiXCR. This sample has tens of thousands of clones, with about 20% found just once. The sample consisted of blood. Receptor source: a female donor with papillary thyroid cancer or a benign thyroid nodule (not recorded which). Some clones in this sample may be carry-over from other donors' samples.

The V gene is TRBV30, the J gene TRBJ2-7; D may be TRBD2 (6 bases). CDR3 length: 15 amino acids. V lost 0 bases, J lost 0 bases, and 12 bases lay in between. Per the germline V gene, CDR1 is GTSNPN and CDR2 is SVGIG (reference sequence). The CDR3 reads CAWSVWGDSSYEQYF. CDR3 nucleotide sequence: TGTGCCTGGAGTGTATGGGGGGATAGCTCCTACGAGCAGTACTTC.

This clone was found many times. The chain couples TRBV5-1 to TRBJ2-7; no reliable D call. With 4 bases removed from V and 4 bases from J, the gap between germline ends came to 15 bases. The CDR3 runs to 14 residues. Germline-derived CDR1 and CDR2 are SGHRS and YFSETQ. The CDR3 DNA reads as TGCGCCAGCAGCCCCTGGAAAGGGAATTACGAGCAGTACTTC. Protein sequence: CASSPWKGNYEQYF.

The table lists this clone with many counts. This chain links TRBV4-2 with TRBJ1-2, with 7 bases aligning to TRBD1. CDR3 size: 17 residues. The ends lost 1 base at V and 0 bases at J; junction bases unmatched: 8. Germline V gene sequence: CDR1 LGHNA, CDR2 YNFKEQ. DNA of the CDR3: TGTGCCAGCAGCCAAGTTCAGGCGGGACAGACTAACTATGGCTACACCTTC. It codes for CASSQVQAGQTNYGYTF.

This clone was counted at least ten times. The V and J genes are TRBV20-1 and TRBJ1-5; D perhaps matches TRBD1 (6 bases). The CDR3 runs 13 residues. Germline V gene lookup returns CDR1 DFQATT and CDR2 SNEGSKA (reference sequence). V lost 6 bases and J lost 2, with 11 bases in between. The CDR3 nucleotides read TGCAGTGCCCTTAGGGGGGGCAATCAGCCCCAGCATTTT. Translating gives CSALRGGNQPQHF.

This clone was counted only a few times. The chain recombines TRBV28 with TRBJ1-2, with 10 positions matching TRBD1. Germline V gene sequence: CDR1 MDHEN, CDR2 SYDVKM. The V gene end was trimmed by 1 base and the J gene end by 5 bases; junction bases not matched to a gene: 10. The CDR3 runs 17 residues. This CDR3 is CASSLSPRDRGKYGYTF. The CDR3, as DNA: TGTGCCAGCAGTTTATCCCCCAGGGACAGGGGTAAATATGGCTACACCTTC.

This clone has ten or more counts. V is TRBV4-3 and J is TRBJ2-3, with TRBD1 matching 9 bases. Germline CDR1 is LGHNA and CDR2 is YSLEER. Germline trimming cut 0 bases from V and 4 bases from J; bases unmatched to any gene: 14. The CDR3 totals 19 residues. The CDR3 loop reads CASSQDNLRGQGYADTQYF. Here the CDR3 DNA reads TGCGCCAGCAGCCAAGATAATCTTCGGGGACAGGGTTACGCAGATACGCAGTATTTT.

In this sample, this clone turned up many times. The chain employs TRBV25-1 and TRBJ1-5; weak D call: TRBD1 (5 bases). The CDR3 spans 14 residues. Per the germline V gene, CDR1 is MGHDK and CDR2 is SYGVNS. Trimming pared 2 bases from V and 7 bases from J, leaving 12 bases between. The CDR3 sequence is CASSEVGGGQPQHF. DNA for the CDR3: TGTGCCAGCAGTGAAGTTGGGGGGGGGCAGCCCCAGCATTTT.

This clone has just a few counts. CDR3 loop: CASQVTGGKAFF. The DNA of the CDR3 is TGTGCCAGTCAGGTCACGGGTGGGAAAGCTTTCTTT. The rearrangement uses TRBV6-1 and TRBJ1-1, with D unresolved. V dropped 9 bases and J dropped 9 bases, with 17 bases sitting between them. The CDR3 runs 12 residues. CDR1 is MNHNS and CDR2 is SASEGT in the germline V gene.

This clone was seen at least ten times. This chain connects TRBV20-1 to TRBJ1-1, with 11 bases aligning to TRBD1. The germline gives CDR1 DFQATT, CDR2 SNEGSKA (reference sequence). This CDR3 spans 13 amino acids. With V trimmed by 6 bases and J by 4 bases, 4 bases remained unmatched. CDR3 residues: CSAGGQGVTEAFF. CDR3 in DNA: TGCAGTGCGGGGGGACAGGGGGTCACTGAAGCTTTCTTT.

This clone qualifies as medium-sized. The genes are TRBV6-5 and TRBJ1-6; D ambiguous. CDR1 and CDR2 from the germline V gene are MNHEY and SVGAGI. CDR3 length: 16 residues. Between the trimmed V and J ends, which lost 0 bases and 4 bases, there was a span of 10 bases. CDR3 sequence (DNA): TGTGCCAGCAGTTACTCTAACCGACGGTATAATTCACCCCTCCACTTT. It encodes CASSYSNRRYNSPLHF.

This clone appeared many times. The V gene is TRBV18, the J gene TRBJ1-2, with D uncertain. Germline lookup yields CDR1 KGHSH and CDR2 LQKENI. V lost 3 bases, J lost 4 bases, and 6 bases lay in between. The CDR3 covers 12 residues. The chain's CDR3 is CASSPESYGYTF. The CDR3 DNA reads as TGTGCCAGCTCACCGGAGAGCTATGGCTACACCTTC.

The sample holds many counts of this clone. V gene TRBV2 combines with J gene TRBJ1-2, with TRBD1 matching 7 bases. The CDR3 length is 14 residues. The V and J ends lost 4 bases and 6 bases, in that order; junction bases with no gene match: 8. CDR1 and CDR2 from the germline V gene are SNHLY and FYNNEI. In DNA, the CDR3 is TGTGCCAGCAGTGCCCAGGGGGGGTATAATGGCTACACCTTC. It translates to CASSAQGGYNGYTF.

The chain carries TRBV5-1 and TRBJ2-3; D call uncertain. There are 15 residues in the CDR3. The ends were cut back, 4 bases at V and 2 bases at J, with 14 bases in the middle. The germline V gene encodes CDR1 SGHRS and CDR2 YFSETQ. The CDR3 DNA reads TGCGCCAGCAGCCCGTCGTACGCGGACACAGATACGCAGTATTTT. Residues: CASSPSYADTDTQYF.